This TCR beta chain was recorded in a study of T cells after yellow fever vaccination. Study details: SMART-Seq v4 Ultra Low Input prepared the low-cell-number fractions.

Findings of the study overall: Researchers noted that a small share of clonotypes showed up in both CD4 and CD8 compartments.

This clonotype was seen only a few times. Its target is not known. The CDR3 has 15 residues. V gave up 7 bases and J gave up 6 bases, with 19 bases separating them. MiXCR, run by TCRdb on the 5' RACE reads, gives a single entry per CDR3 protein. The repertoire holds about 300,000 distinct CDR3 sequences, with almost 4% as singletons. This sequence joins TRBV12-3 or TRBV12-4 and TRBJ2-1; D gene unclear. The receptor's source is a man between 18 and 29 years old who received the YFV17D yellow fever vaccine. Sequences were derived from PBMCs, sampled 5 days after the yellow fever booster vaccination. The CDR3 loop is CASTLWERPTNEQFF. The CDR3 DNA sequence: TGTGCCAGCACCCTCTGGGAACGGCCGACCAATGAGCAGTTCTTC.